The present T cell receptor beta chain was sequenced within a study of cytomegalovirus exposure and HLA in healthy donors. V lost 6 bases, J lost 7 bases, and 9 bases stayed unmatched. Per the germline V gene, CDR1 is LNHDA and CDR2 is SQIVND (reference sequence). The CDR3 runs to 15 residues. 60 Vbeta and 13 Jbeta primers were used in PCR. Only in-frame clones appear in the TCRdb table, and some are missing; sequencing was by immunoSEQ multiplex PCR. Among under 200,000 clones listed, approximately 84% were seen once. The material sequenced was PBMCs. This clonotype originated in a male donor in good health and CMV-seropositive. This chain links TRBV19 with TRBJ2-1; 10 bases align to TRBD2. The CDR3: CASSVLAGVGNEQFF. In DNA, the CDR3 is TGTGCCAGTAGCGTGCTAGCGGGAGTGGGGAATGAGCAGTTCTTC.